Shown below are 6 T cell receptor beta chains from a single sample sequenced in a study of T-cell memory formation after mild COVID-19. TCRdb passed the 5' RACE reads through MiXCR, listing each CDR3 protein once. This table holds some 490,000 distinct CDR3 sequences, about 20% found once. Source material: PBMCs or a T cell subset sorted from them (not recorded which). The receptors shown here come from an adult woman who had mild COVID-19 (a few samples of this study predate the infection). Cell type and time point are not known.

The gene calls are TRBV7-9 and TRBJ2-7, with 8 bases identical to TRBD1. This CDR3 region has 15 residues. V lost 4 bases, J lost 2 bases, and 7 bases stayed unmatched. Germline CDR1 reads SEHNR; CDR2 reads FQNEAQ (reference sequence). The CDR3 DNA follows: TGTGCCAGCAGCTCAGAGGGGACAGGCGCCTACGAGCAGTACTTC. Its translation is CASSSEGTGAYEQYF.

This clonotype was recorded at least ten times. The rearrangement uses TRBV7-2 and TRBJ2-3; 10 bases match TRBD2. V shed 4 bases, J shed 3 bases, and the junction held 7 bases outside the gene matches. From germline, CDR1 is SGHTA and CDR2 FQGNSA. The CDR3 sequence is 16 residues long. The chain's CDR3 is CASSSIAGGGTDTQYF. Here the CDR3 DNA reads TGTGCCAGCAGCTCCATAGCGGGGGGAGGAACAGATACGCAGTATTTT. Variable domain in full (rest from reference TRBV7-2 and TRBJ2-3): GAGVSQSPSNKVTEKGKDVELRCDPISGHTALYWYRQSLGQGLEFLIYFQGNSAPDKSGLPSDRFSAERTGGSVSTLTIQRTQQEDSAVYLCASSSIAGGGTDTQYFGPGTRLTVL.

This clonotype was detected only a few times. This chain's CDR3 is CASSPAGGPTDTQYF. Written as DNA, the CDR3 is TGTGCCAGCAGCCCGGCGGGGGGGCCGACAGATACGCAGTATTTT. V and J are TRBV4-2 and TRBJ2-3; 9 bases line up with TRBD2. The CDR3 is made up of 15 amino acids. The V and J ends lost 4 bases and 3 bases, in that order; junction bases with no gene match: 5. CDR1 is LGHNA, CDR2 YNFKEQ, per germline.

This clonotype was seen a handful of times. The chain joins TRBV6-6 to TRBJ2-7; TRBD1 agrees at 7 bases. The V gene's germline CDR1 is MNHNY and CDR2 SVGAGI (reference sequence). J lost 2 bases, V lost 1 base, and 5 bases had no gene match. The CDR3 runs to 15 residues. The DNA of the CDR3 is TGTGCCAGCAGTTACTTCGGACAGGTAGCCTACGAGCAGTACTTC. It is translated as CASSYFGQVAYEQYF.

This clonotype showed up just once. The V gene is TRBV27, the J gene TRBJ2-7, with no clear D. Germline V CDR1 and CDR2: MNHEY, SMNVEV (reference sequence). V lost 8 bases and J 0 bases, leaving 8 bases between the germline ends. CDR3 length equals 12 residues. The CDR3: CASFSLSYEQYF. Written as DNA, the CDR3 is TGTGCCAGCTTCTCCCTCTCCTACGAGCAGTACTTC.

The gene calls are TRBV12-3 or TRBV12-4 and TRBJ2-7; D is perhaps TRBD1 or TRBD2 (5 bases each). With 6 bases removed from V and 6 bases from J, the gap between germline ends came to 15 bases. The CDR3 length is 13 residues. This CDR3 reads CASSRDVRPEQYF. CDR3 DNA: TGTGCCAGCAGCCGGGACGTAAGACCCGAGCAGTACTTC.